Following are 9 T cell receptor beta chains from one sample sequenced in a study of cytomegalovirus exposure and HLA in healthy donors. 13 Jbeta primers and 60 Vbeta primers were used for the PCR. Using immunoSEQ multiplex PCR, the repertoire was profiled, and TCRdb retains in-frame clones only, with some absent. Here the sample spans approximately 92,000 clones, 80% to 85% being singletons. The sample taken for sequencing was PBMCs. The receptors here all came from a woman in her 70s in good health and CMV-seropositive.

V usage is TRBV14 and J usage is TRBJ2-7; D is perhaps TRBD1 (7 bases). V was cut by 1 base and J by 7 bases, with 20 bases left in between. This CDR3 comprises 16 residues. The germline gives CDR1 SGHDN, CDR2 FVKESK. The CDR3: CASSQGRGLLVSEQYF. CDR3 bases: TGTGCCAGCAGCCAAGGGAGGGGGCTATTAGTCTCTGAGCAGTACTTC.

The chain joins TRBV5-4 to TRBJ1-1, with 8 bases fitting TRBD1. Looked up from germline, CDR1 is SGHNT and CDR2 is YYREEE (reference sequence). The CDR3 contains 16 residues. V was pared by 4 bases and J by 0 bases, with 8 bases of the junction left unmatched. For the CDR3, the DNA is TGTGCCAGCAGCCCGCGGACAGGGAAAATGAACACTGAAGCTTTCTTT. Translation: CASSPRTGKMNTEAFF. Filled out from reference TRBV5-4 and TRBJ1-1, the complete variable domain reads ETGVTQSPTHLIKTRGQQVTLRCSSQSGHNTVSWYQQALGQGPQFIFQYYREEENGRGNFPPRFSGLQFPNYSSELNVNALELDDSALYLCASSPRTGKMNTEAFFGQGTRLTVV.

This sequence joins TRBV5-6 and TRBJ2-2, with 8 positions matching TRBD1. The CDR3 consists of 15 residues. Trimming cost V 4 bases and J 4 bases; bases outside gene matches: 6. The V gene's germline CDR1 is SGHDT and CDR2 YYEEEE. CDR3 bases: TGTGCCAGCAGCGAGACAGGGGCTGGCACCGGGGAGCTGTTTTTT. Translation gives CASSETGAGTGELFF. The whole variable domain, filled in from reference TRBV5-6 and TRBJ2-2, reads DAGVTQSPTHLIKTRGQQVTLRCSPKSGHDTVSWYQQALGQGPQFIFQYYEEEERQRGNFPDRFSGHQFPNYSSELNVNALLLGDSALYLCASSETGAGTGELFFGEGSRLTVL.

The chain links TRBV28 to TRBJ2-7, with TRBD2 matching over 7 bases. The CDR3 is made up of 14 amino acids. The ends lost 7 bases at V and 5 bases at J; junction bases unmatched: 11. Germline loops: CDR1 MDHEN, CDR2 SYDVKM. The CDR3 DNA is TGTGCCAGCACTAGGGGAGGGATACGCGACGAGCAGTACTTC. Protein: CASTRGGIRDEQYF.

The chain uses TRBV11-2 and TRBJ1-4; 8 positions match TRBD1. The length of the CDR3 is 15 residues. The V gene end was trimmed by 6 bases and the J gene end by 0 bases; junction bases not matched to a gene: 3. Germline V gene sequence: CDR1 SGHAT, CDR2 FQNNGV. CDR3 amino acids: CASSQTGATNEKLFF. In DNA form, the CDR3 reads TGTGCCAGCAGTCAGACAGGGGCAACTAATGAAAAACTGTTTTTT. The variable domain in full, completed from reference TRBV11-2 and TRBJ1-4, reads EAGVAQSPRYKIIEKRQSVAFWCNPISGHATLYWYQQILGQGPKLLIQFQNNGVVDDSQLPKDRFSAERLKGVDSTLKIQPAKLEDSAVYLCASSQTGATNEKLFFGSGTQLSVL.

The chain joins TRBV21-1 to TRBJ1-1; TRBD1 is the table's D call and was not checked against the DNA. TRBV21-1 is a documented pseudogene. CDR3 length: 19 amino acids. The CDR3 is CASSKIPILTGVRSTEAFF. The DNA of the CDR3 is TGTGCCAGCAGCAAAATCCCCATTCTCACAGGGGTTAGGAGCACTGAAGCTTTCTTT.

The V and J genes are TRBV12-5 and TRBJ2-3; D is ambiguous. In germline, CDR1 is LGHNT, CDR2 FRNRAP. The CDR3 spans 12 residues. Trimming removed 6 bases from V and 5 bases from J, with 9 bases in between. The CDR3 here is CASGRGVDTQYF. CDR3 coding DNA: TGTGCTAGTGGGAGAGGAGTAGATACGCAGTATTTT.

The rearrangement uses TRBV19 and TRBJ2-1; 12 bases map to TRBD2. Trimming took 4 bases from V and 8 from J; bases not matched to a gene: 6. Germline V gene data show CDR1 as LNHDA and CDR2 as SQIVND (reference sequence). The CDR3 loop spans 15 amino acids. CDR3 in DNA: TGTGCCAGTAGTACCAGACTAGCGGGAGACCATGAGCAGTTCTTC. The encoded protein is CASSTRLAGDHEQFF.

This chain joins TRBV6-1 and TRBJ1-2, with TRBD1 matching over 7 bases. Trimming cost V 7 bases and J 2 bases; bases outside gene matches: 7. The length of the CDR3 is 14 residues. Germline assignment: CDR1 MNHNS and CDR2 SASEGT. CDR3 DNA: TGTGCCAGCACCCAGACAGGGCCCAACTATGGCTACACCTTC. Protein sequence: CASTQTGPNYGYTF.